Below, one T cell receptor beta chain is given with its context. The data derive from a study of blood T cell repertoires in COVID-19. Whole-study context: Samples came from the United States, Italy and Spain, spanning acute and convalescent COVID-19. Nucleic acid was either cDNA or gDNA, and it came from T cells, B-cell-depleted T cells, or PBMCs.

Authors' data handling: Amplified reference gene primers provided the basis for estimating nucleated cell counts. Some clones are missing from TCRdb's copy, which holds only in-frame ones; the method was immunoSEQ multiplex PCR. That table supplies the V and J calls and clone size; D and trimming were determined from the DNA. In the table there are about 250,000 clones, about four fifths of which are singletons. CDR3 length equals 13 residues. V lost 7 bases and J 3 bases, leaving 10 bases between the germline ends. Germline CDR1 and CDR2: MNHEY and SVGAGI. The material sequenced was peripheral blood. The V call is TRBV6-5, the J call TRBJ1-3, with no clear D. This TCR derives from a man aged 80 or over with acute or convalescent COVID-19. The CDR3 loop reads CASKRESGNTIYF. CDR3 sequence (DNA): TGTGCCAGCAAACGCGAGAGTGGAAACACCATATATTTT.